This T cell receptor (beta chain) was recovered during a study of shared clonotypes between healthy human individuals. Generated by immunoSEQ multiplex PCR, the TCRdb table keeps only in-frame clones and is missing some. The data show 2 million to 2.5 million clones, approximately 94% seen once. In regard to this clone: The antigen remains undetermined.

General observations from the study: The naive CD4 repertoires of several donors were compared, and about 5% of clonotypes were shared.

Source material: naive CD4+ T cells sorted from blood. The subset denotes: CD45RA+ positively selected. The source is a man younger than 35 in good health.

CDR3 amino acids: CASSQDLSMSSEQYF. DNA of the CDR3: TGTGCCAGCAGTCAAGACTTATCTATGTCCAGCGAGCAGTACTTC. J is TRBJ2-7 and V is TRBV9; D gene ambiguous. The CDR3 loop spans 15 amino acids. V gave up 5 bases and J gave up 6 bases, with 21 bases separating them. The germline V gene encodes CDR1 SGDLS and CDR2 YYNGEE.